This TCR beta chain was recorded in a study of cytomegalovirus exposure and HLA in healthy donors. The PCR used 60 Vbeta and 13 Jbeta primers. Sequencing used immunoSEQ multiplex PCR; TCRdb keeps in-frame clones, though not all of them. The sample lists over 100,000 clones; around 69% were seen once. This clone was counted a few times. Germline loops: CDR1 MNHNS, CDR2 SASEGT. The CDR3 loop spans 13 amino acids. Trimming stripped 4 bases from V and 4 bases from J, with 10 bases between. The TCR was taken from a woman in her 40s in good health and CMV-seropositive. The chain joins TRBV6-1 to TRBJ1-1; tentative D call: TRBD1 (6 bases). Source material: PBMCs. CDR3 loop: CASSANRVTEAFF. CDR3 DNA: TGTGCCAGCAGTGCCAACAGGGTCACTGAAGCTTTCTTT.